The clone carrying this T cell receptor beta chain came up a few times. At the DNA level, this CDR3 is encoded by other sequences in the same sample as well. This sample is part of a study of CD8+ T cells in alopecia areata. As for treatment: oral pan-JAK inhibitor, 5-10 mg twice daily. Starting from PBMCs, sorting isolated CD4+ and CD8+ T cells. The V end was cut by 5 bases, the J end by 4 bases, with 9 bases between. Germline V gene data show CDR1 as SEHNR and CDR2 as FQNEAQ (reference sequence). The CDR3 is made up of 12 amino acids. Following RNA extraction, reverse transcription yielded cDNA that acted as the sequencing template. Libraries were prepared by immunoSEQ multiplex PCR; TCRdb keeps only in-frame clonotypes and omits some of them. This sample has some 150,000 clones, with roughly 54% found just once.

The V call is TRBV7-9, the J call TRBJ2-7; possible D gene TRBD1, 6 bases. This clonotype was obtained from a human donor with alopecia areata. The sequencing here drew on CD8+ T cells sorted from blood, taken at week 4, from a patient treated with tofacitinib. The CDR3 spells CASSLGQYEQYF. The CDR3 nucleotides read TGTGCCAGCAGCCTCGGACAGTACGAGCAGTACTTC.